This T cell receptor (beta chain) was documented in a study of shared clonotypes between healthy human individuals. Across the whole study: A donor's plate count was three for CD4 naive and three for CD4 memory; CD8 naive had two and CD8 memory one.

The germline CDR1 and CDR2 sequences are SGHDT and YYEEEE. V dropped 1 base and J dropped 7 bases, with 18 bases sitting between them. The CDR3 runs to 15 residues. Study observations and caveats: Non-shared clonotypes had lower generation probabilities than clonotypes shared by all four sorted-subset donors. Generally, naive subsets (rather than memory subsets) showed larger estimated richness.

Only CD45RO-negative cells positively selected for CCR7 counted as naive CD8 cells, so terminally differentiated effector memory CD45RA+ cells were excluded. Every subset's genomic DNA went evenly onto several immunoSEQ plates. Assay used: immunoSEQ multiplex PCR; TCRdb lists only in-frame clones, some missing. The sample consists of roughly 2,000,000 clones, just under 95% of them appearing once. Regarding this clone: Its specificity is unknown.

This sequence was found in a man aged 18 to 29 in good health. Some clones in this sample may be carry-over from other donors' samples. The sample consisted of naive CD8+ T cells from PBMCs. This rearrangement joins TRBV5-6 to TRBJ2-7; possible D gene TRBD1, 6 bases. The CDR3 is CASSLNPSDSREQYF. The CDR3 DNA is TGTGCCAGCAGCTTGAATCCGTCGGACAGCCGAGAGCAGTACTTC.